The rows below give T cell receptor beta chains drawn from one sample of a study of T-cell memory formation after mild COVID-19. TCRdb used MiXCR to reprocess the 5' RACE reads, holding one entry per CDR3 protein. The sample has hundreds of thousands of distinct CDR3 sequences; 16% are singletons. The sample consisted of PBMCs or a T cell subset sorted from them (not recorded which). The receptor set was obtained from a young man who had mild COVID-19 (a few samples of this study predate the infection). Cell type and time point are not known. The CDR3 runs from the conserved cysteine through the conserved F or W. The D gene is left open where the match is weak. Not every row has a clone size; where given, it reads once, few, many or a size class.

NA	TRBV12-3/TRBV12-4	13	TRBJ1-5	NA	TGTGCCAGCAGGGGGGATAGCAATCAGCCCCAGCATTTT	CASRGDSNQPQHF
NA	TRBV5-1	16	TRBJ1-1	few	TGCGCCAGCAGCCCGCTCGGGGGAGGGTTTAACGCTGAAGCTTTCTTT	CASSPLGGGFNAEAFF
NA	TRBV20-1	14	TRBJ2-6	few	TGCAGTGCTAGTTGGGTCCCTGGGGCCAACGTCCTGACTTTC	CSASWVPGANVLTF
NA	TRBV7-2	13	TRBJ2-5	NA	TGTGCCAGCAGCTTTCTGAGCCAAGAGACCCAGTACTTC	CASSFLSQETQYF
TRBD1	TRBV9	14	TRBJ1-2	many	TGTGCCAGCAGCGGCACAGGGGCCGGCTATGGCTACACCTTC	CASSGTGAGYGYTF
NA	TRBV20-1	12	TRBJ2-7	few	TGCAGTGCTAGAGTTAGGGGCTACGAGCAGTACTTC	CSARVRGYEQYF
TRBD2	TRBV5-1	14	TRBJ2-5	NA	TGCGCCAGCAGCGGTCCAGCGGGGGCAGAGACCCAGTACTTC	CASSGPAGAETQYF
TRBD1	TRBV10-3	14	TRBJ1-2	NA	TGTGCCACCGGGACCGGGACAGGGTATCAAGGCTACACCTTC	CATGTGTGYQGYTF
NA	TRBV18	14	TRBJ1-2	few	TGTGCCACAAGATCAGGGTACTTTTCCGATGGCTACACCTTC	CATRSGYFSDGYTF
NA	TRBV5-5	14	TRBJ2-5	few	TGTGCCAGCAGCTCGGCACAGGGTCTGGAGACCCAGTACTTC	CASSSAQGLETQYF
NA	TRBV15	15	TRBJ1-4	few	TGTGCCACCAGCAGAGATCTGGGAAATAGTGAAAAACTGTTTTTT	CATSRDLGNSEKLFF
NA	TRBV20-1	12	TRBJ2-5	many	TGCAGTACCCGGGCTGGACAAGAGACCCAGTACTTC	CSTRAGQETQYF
TRBD2	TRBV5-4	16	TRBJ2-7	NA	TGTGCCAGCAGCCCACGGACTAGCGGGTTTACCTACGAGCAGTACTTC	CASSPRTSGFTYEQYF
TRBD1	TRBV28	14	TRBJ1-2	NA	TGTGCCAGCAGTACAGGGGGCACCCTCTATGGCTACACCTTC	CASSTGGTLYGYTF
TRBD2	TRBV2	17	TRBJ2-2	NA	TGTGCCAGCAGTGAAATCCGAGCGGGGGTAAACACCGGGGAGCTGTTTTTT	CASSEIRAGVNTGELFF
NA	TRBV5-1	12	TRBJ2-1	few	TGCGCCAGCAGGAGGACTGACAATGAGCAGTTCTTC	CASRRTDNEQFF
TRBD1	TRBV12-3/TRBV12-4	14	TRBJ2-1	few	TGTGCCAGCAGTTCAGGACAGGGCGAAAATGAGCAGTTCTTC	CASSSGQGENEQFF
TRBD1	TRBV10-3	13	TRBJ1-5	few	TGTGCCACTAGGGACAGGGTAGATCAGCCCCAGCATTTT	CATRDRVDQPQHF
NA	TRBV11-2	13	TRBJ1-6	NA	TGTGCCAGCAGCTCCCGGGGCGACTCACCCCTCCACTTT	CASSSRGDSPLHF
TRBD2	TRBV20-1	13	TRBJ2-4	NA	TGCAGTGCTAGCGGGGGGGCCCCAAACATTCAGTACTTC	CSASGGAPNIQYF
NA	TRBV2	13	TRBJ2-6	NA	TGTGCCAGCACGGGGACCGGGGCCAACGTCCTGACTTTC	CASTGTGANVLTF
TRBD1	TRBV29-1	12	TRBJ1-4	few	TGCAGCGGCCAGGGGGAGGGCGAAAAACTGTTTTTT	CSGQGEGEKLFF
TRBD2	TRBV5-4	15	TRBJ2-3	NA	TGTGCCAGCAGCCTTACCGGGGGGGCCGGAGATACGCAGTATTTT	CASSLTGGAGDTQYF
TRBD2	TRBV5-1	15	TRBJ2-5	few	TGCGCCAGCAGCTTGAGTCTAGCGGGGTCAGAGACCCAGTACTTC	CASSLSLAGSETQYF
NA	TRBV7-9	12	TRBJ2-5	NA	TGTGCCAGCAGCTTGTCGCGGGACGCCCAGTACTTC	CASSLSRDAQYF
NA	TRBV25-1	14	TRBJ1-2	few	TGTGCCAGCAGTGAAGTACAGGCGGGCGTTGGCTACACCTTC	CASSEVQAGVGYTF
NA	TRBV7-2	12	TRBJ2-1	few	TGTGCCAGCAGCATACTATGGGGTGAGCAGTTCTTC	CASSILWGEQFF
NA	TRBV4-2	16	TRBJ2-4	many	TGTGCCAGCAGCCCCGCTTCTGGGGGGTCCAAAAACATTCAGTACTTC	CASSPASGGSKNIQYF
TRBD2	TRBV6-6	15	TRBJ2-1	few	TGTGCCAGCAGTTACTCGGCGGGGAGGGGCGAAGGGCAGTTCTTC	CASSYSAGRGEGQFF
NA	TRBV29-1	15	TRBJ2-3	NA	TGCAGCGTTGGGGGTGGGACGGCTAGCACAGATACGCAGTATTTT	CSVGGGTASTDTQYF
NA	TRBV24-1	15	TRBJ2-1	many	TGTGCCACCAGTGATTGGGGGGCGGGGGCAGGTGAGCAGTTCTTC	CATSDWGAGAGEQFF
NA	TRBV7-2	16	TRBJ2-5	NA	TGTGCCAGCAGCTTAGCGTTCAGCGGAGGCCAAGAGACCCAGTACTTC	CASSLAFSGGQETQYF
NA	TRBV4-1	14	TRBJ2-7	few	TGCGCCAGCAGCCGAGCGACGGGGCCCTACGAGCAGTACTTC	CASSRATGPYEQYF
TRBD1	TRBV12-3/TRBV12-4	14	TRBJ2-2	few	TGTGCCAGCACCGAGCCAGGGGGAACCGGGGAGCTGTTTTTT	CASTEPGGTGELFF
NA	TRBV6-1	12	TRBJ1-5	NA	TGTGCCAGCAGGGAAACAAATCAGCCCCAGCATTTT	CASRETNQPQHF
NA	TRBV9	15	TRBJ2-2	few	TGTGCCAGCAGCGCCCACCCGAGGGGGACCGGGGAGCTGTTTTTT	CASSAHPRGTGELFF
TRBD2	TRBV20-1	16	TRBJ2-3	NA	TGCAGTGCTGATTTAGGACTAGCGGGAGGAACAGATACGCAGTATTTT	CSADLGLAGGTDTQYF
NA	TRBV9	15	TRBJ1-2	many	TGTGCCAGCAGCGAAACCCCGGACCCTTCCTATGGCTACACCTTC	CASSETPDPSYGYTF
NA	TRBV3-1	18	TRBJ2-7	few	TGTGCCAGCAGCCAAGGCGGTTGGGTCCCCAAGGGTTTTATCGAGCAGTACTTC	CASSQGGWVPKGFIEQYF
NA	TRBV6-1	13	TRBJ1-1	NA	TGTGCCAGCAGTGAAGCTTGGAACACTGAAGCTTTCTTT	CASSEAWNTEAFF
NA	TRBV24-1	12	TRBJ2-4	NA	TGTGCCACCAGTGATCACTCCGGCATTCAGTACTTC	CATSDHSGIQYF
NA	TRBV7-2	13	TRBJ1-4	few	TGTGCCAGCAGCTGGGTGGTTAATGAAAAACTGTTTTTT	CASSWVVNEKLFF
TRBD2	TRBV20-1	13	TRBJ2-5	NA	TGCAGTGCTAAGACTAGCGGGGGGGAGACCCAGTACTTC	CSAKTSGGETQYF
NA	TRBV7-2	14	TRBJ1-2	NA	TGTGCCAGCAGCCCCAGGGTCTCGGGTCCTGGCTACACCTTC	CASSPRVSGPGYTF
NA	TRBV12-3/TRBV12-4	12	TRBJ1-2	few	TGTGCCTCCGCCCTCAGAGGGGGAGGCTACACCTTC	CASALRGGGYTF
TRBD1	TRBV5-1	16	TRBJ1-2	NA	TGCGCCAGCAGCTTGGCGGGGACAGGGCCAAGAGATGGCTACACCTTC	CASSLAGTGPRDGYTF
TRBD1	TRBV18	13	TRBJ2-1	NA	TGTGCCAGCTCACCGGACAGGGTTAATGAGCAGTTCTTC	CASSPDRVNEQFF
NA	TRBV6-2/TRBV6-3	17	TRBJ2-3	NA	TGTGCCAGCAGTTACGTTCGGGGTCGATCCTTCACAGATACGCAGTATTTT	CASSYVRGRSFTDTQYF
NA	TRBV7-9	14	TRBJ2-3	few	TGTGCCAGCAGCTTAGTGCCAGACACAGATACGCAGTATTTT	CASSLVPDTDTQYF